The text below deals with one T cell receptor beta chain. 60 Vbeta and 13 Jbeta primers were used in PCR. TCRdb's copy holds only in-frame clones and misses some; the assay was immunoSEQ multiplex PCR. The repertoire holds 130,000 to 150,000 clones, approximately 77% seen once, with 4% to 6% in the top ten. These data come from a study of cytomegalovirus exposure and HLA in healthy donors. V gave up 2 bases and J gave up 0 bases, with 4 bases separating them. Germline loops: CDR1 SGHAT, CDR2 FQDESV (reference sequence). The CDR3 totals 13 residues. The source of this sequence is a woman in her forties or fifties in good health and CMV-seronegative. The sequenced sample was PBMCs. This chain uses TRBV11-1 with TRBJ1-1; no clear D gene. For the CDR3, the DNA is TGTGCCAGCAGCTTACAGTTGAACACTGAAGCTTTCTTT. Its protein product is CASSLQLNTEAFF.